These 17 T cell receptor beta chains were sequenced from one sample in a study of metastatic and nonmetastatic thyroid tumors. TCRdb re-called the PCR reads with MiXCR. The sample lists some 11,000 clones, roughly 20% occurring once. Among the patients, none had received any treatment before thyroid surgery. What was sequenced was adjacent normal tissue. The source is a female donor with papillary thyroid cancer or a benign thyroid nodule (not recorded which). Some clones in this sample may be carry-over from other donors' samples.

This clone has at least ten counts. This sequence joins TRBV11-3 and TRBJ2-3; D may be TRBD1 or TRBD2 (5 bases each). Trimming pared 5 bases from V and 9 bases from J, leaving 12 bases between. The CDR3 contains 12 residues. Per germline, CDR1 SGHNT and CDR2 YENEEA. The CDR3 DNA follows: TGTGCCAGCAGCACTCGAGAGGGGACGCAGTATTTT. This encodes CASSTREGTQYF.

This clone was counted ten times or more. Other nucleotide sequences from this sample produce the same CDR3. The genes are TRBV3-1 and TRBJ2-7; D is possibly TRBD1 or TRBD2 (6 bases each). Deletions cut 3 bases from V and 3 bases from J, with 12 bases between. Germline-derived CDR1 and CDR2 are LGHDT and YNNKEL (reference sequence). This CDR3 has 14 amino acids. The CDR3: CASSQLQGGYEQYF. In DNA, the CDR3 is TGTGCCAGCAGCCAGCTACAGGGAGGCTACGAGCAGTACTTC.

The V and J genes are TRBV10-2 and TRBJ1-5, with a tentative D call TRBD1 (6 bases). Trimming left V 4 bases short and J 15 bases short, with 19 bases between. CDR1 is WSHSY, CDR2 SAAADI, per germline. The CDR3 covers 13 residues. The CDR3 loop reads CASSAGGHQPPHF. CDR3 in DNA: TGCGCCAGCAGTGCCGGGGGCCATCAGCCACCGCATTTT.

This sequence joins TRBV7-9 and TRBJ1-3; possible D gene TRBD1, 6 bases. V lost 1 base, J lost 4 bases, and 11 bases lay in between. The CDR3 is 15 amino acids. Germline CDR1 and CDR2: SEHNR and FQNEAQ (reference sequence). The CDR3 is CASSLVTGQGNTIYF. CDR3 nucleotides: TGTGCCAGCAGCTTAGTCACAGGGCAAGGAAACACCATATATTTT. Filled out from reference TRBV7-9 and TRBJ1-3, the complete variable domain reads DTGVSQNPRHKITKRGQNVTFRCDPISEHNRLYWYRQTLGQGPEFLTYFQNEAQLEKSRLLSDRFSAERPKGSFSTLEIQRTEQGDSAMYLCASSLVTGQGNTIYFGEGSWLTVV.

This clone was observed a handful of times. The rearrangement joins TRBV5-1 to TRBJ1-1, with D perhaps TRBD1 (5 bases). Germline V CDR1 and CDR2: SGHRS, YFSETQ. The V end lost 3 bases, the J end lost 5 bases, and 11 bases lay between the germline ends. The CDR3 totals 13 residues. This CDR3 reads CASSSQGGTEAFF. The CDR3 DNA reads TGCGCCAGCAGCTCGCAGGGAGGGACTGAAGCTTTCTTT.

This clone rates as medium-sized (0.01 to 0.1%). The chain recombines TRBV20-1 with TRBJ1-5; TRBD1 is a possible D gene (5 bases). The CDR3 extends over 14 amino acids. Trimming removed 7 bases from V and 0 bases from J, with 13 bases in between. Germline-derived CDR1 and CDR2 are DFQATT and SNEGSKA (reference sequence). The CDR3 here is CSVGRSYSNQPQHF. In DNA form, the CDR3 reads TGCAGTGTGGGGCGCTCCTATAGCAATCAGCCCCAGCATTTT.

A note on this clone: The sample has other DNA sequences that encode this CDR3 too. The rearrangement uses TRBV20-1 and TRBJ2-7; tentative D call: TRBD2 (6 bases). In germline, CDR1 is DFQATT, CDR2 SNEGSKA (reference sequence). The CDR3 contains 13 residues. V was trimmed by 2 bases and J by 2 bases, leaving 10 bases between them. CDR3 in amino acids: CSARLGGTYEQYF. The CDR3 DNA follows: TGCAGTGCTAGATTAGGAGGGACCTACGAGCAGTACTTC.

This clone was found many times. The chain combines TRBV29-1 with TRBJ2-3, with D tentatively TRBD1 (6 bases). The CDR3 length is 13 residues. CDR1 is SQVTM and CDR2 is ANQGSEA in the germline V gene. Trimming removed 5 bases at V and 4 bases at J, with 13 bases between. CDR3 bases: TGCAGCGTTCTGAGGGGGAAGGCAGATACGCAGTATTTT. Translated: CSVLRGKADTQYF.

This clone was recorded a few times. This chain uses TRBV6-2 or TRBV6-3 with TRBJ2-7; D gene unclear. Deletions cut 3 bases from V and 2 bases from J, with 11 bases between. The CDR3 is made up of 14 amino acids. Germline V gene sequence: CDR1 MNHEY, CDR2 SVGEGT. The chain's CDR3 is CASSYQETAYEQYF. For the CDR3, the DNA is TGTGCCAGCAGTTATCAGGAAACAGCCTACGAGCAGTACTTC.

This clone has more than one count but fewer than ten. V and J are TRBV20-1 and TRBJ2-7; TRBD2 agrees at 11 bases. V lost 6 bases to trimming and J lost 3 bases; unmatched junction nucleotides: 13. Per germline, CDR1 DFQATT and CDR2 SNEGSKA (reference sequence). The CDR3 contains 16 residues. CDR3: CSALGTSGSLSYEQYF. The CDR3 DNA sequence: TGCAGTGCCCTGGGGACTAGCGGTAGTTTAAGCTACGAGCAGTACTTC.

This clone has just a few counts. At one of its ends the junction is not consistent with the germline gene, which may arise from a read error. This chain joins TRBV15 and TRBJ2-1; D might be TRBD1 or TRBD2, each matching 5 bases. The CDR3 consists of 15 residues. Germline loops: CDR1 LNHNV, CDR2 YYDKDF (reference sequence). CDR3 sequence reads: CVTSRGVRGSVEQFF. DNA for the CDR3: TGTGTCACCAGCAGAGGGGTTCGGGGCTCTGTTGAGCAGTTCTTC.

Ten or more counts support this clone. This chain links TRBV20-1 with TRBJ2-7, with 11 bases aligning to TRBD2. The CDR3 is 15 amino acids. J lost 3 bases, V lost 3 bases, and 7 bases had no gene match. Germline V gene lookup returns CDR1 DFQATT and CDR2 SNEGSKA (reference sequence). The CDR3, as DNA: TGCAGTGCTAGCGGGCTAGCGGGAGGTATCTACGAGCAGTACTTC. As protein: CSASGLAGGIYEQYF.

This clone turned up a few times. V usage is TRBV20-1 and J usage is TRBJ2-7, with D maybe TRBD1 (5 bases). Germline CDR1 DFQATT, CDR2 SNEGSKA (reference sequence). V lost 5 bases, J lost 4 bases, and 6 bases lay in between. The CDR3 consists of 10 residues. The CDR3 sequence: CSAGQYEQYF. The CDR3 coding sequence is TGCAGTGCTGGACAATACGAGCAGTACTTC.

This chain joins TRBV5-2 and TRBJ2-3. TRBV5-2 is given as a pseudogene. The CDR3 sequence is 15 residues long. The chain's CDR3 is CASIPVVWSTDTQYF. CDR3 in DNA: TGTGCCAGCATCCCCGTTGTGTGGAGCACAGATACGCAGTATTTT.

This clone was counted at least ten times. The V and J genes are TRBV18 and TRBJ2-2; D perhaps matches TRBD1 (5 bases). Trimming stripped 5 bases from V and 7 bases from J, with 17 bases between. Germline loops: CDR1 KGHSH, CDR2 LQKENI. This CDR3 has 15 residues. The CDR3 reads CASSGQRASVGELFF. CDR3 coding DNA: TGTGCCAGCTCAGGACAAAGGGCAAGTGTCGGGGAGCTGTTTTTT.

This clone has only one observation. The CDR3 sequence is CASSLALAGNNEQFF. CDR3 nucleotide sequence: TGCGCCAGCAGCTTGGCTCTAGCGGGTAACAATGAGCAGTTCTTC. J is TRBJ2-1 and V is TRBV5-1, with 8 bases identical to TRBD2. V lost 0 bases to trimming and J lost 5 bases; unmatched junction nucleotides: 4. Germline CDR1 SGHRS, CDR2 YFSETQ. This CDR3 has 15 amino acids.

This clone was observed many times. V usage is TRBV19 and J usage is TRBJ2-2, with 8 bases matching TRBD1. V dropped 2 bases and J dropped 2; count of bases not matched to a gene: 7. This CDR3 region has 17 residues. Germline V gene lookup returns CDR1 LNHDA and CDR2 SQIVND (reference sequence). The CDR3 protein is CASSIRQGASNTGELFF. The CDR3 DNA reads TGTGCCAGTAGTATACGGCAGGGGGCGAGCAACACCGGGGAGCTGTTTTTT.